The 5 T cell receptor beta chains below were found in one sample sequenced in a study of a mutant IDH1 vaccine in newly diagnosed glioma. The antigens these receptors bind are not known. Time point noted: week 47, end of study. Vaccine doses each comprised 300 ug of mutant IDH1 20-mer peptide, with topical imiquimod. Repertoires were generated with immunoSEQ multiplex PCR, while TCRdb's copy carries only in-frame clones and drops some. The table has some 40,000 clones, 75% seen once. Sequencing was performed on PBMCs, taken from a glioma patient whose treatment included an IDH1 peptide vaccine. Every receptor here comes from a man in his forties with glioma.

In regard to this clone: One end of the junction varies from germline; a read error may be responsible. V gene TRBV10-3 combines with J gene TRBJ1-5, with 8 bases that match TRBD1. CDR1 ENHRY and CDR2 SYGVKD come from the germline V gene. The length of the CDR3 is 12 residues. The CDR3 protein is CTIRGQDQPQHF. The CDR3 DNA reads as TGTACCATCAGGGGACAGGATCAGCCCCAGCATTTT.

The chain combines TRBV2 with TRBJ2-1; a possible D gene is TRBD2 (7 bases). The germline gives CDR1 SNHLY, CDR2 FYNNEI. V was cut by 7 bases and J by 7 bases, with 17 bases left in between. There are 14 residues in the CDR3. This CDR3 is CASKKVGGDNEQFF. DNA of the CDR3: TGTGCCAGCAAGAAAGTAGGGGGGGATAATGAGCAGTTCTTC.

The chain has TRBV7-9 and TRBJ1-1; D unresolved. Germline CDR1 is SEHNR and CDR2 is FQNEAQ (reference sequence). Trimming removed 2 bases at V and 2 bases at J, with 9 bases between. This CDR3 has 14 amino acids. CDR3 nucleotides: TGTGCCAGCAGCTTACTTGTGGGCAACACTGAAGCTTTCTTT. Translating gives CASSLLVGNTEAFF.

This rearrangement joins TRBV7-6 to TRBJ2-5, with no clear D. The V gene lost 5 bases and the J gene lost 5 bases, with 12 bases spanning the gap. The CDR3 has 13 amino acids. Per germline, CDR1 SGHVS and CDR2 FNYEAQ. CDR3 loop: CASSALGWETQYF. The CDR3, as DNA: TGTGCCAGCAGCGCTCTGGGGTGGGAGACCCAGTACTTC.

The sample holds one count of this clone. The chain couples TRBV6-6 to TRBJ2-3; 12 nucleotides match TRBD2. CDR1 is MNHNY and CDR2 is SVGAGI in the germline V gene (reference sequence). The CDR3 totals 16 residues. V trimming: 5 bases; J trimming: 5 bases; junction bases outside the gene matches: 8. CDR3 in amino acids: CASSAVTSGRIDTQYF. Here the CDR3 DNA reads TGTGCCAGCAGTGCCGTGACTAGCGGGAGAATAGATACGCAGTATTTT.